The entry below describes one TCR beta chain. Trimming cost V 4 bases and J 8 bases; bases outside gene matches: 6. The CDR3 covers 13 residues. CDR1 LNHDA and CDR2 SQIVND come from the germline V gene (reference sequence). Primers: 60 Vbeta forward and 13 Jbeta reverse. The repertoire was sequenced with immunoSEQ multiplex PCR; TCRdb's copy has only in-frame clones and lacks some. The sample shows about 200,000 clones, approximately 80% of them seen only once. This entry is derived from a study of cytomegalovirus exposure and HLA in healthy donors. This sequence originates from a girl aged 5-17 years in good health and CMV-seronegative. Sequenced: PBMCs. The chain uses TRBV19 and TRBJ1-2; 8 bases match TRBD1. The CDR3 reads CASSTGQGWGYTF. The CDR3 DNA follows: TGTGCCAGTAGTACCGGACAGGGATGGGGCTACACCTTC. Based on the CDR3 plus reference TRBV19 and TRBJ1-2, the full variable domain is DGGITQSPKYLFRKEGQNVTLSCEQNLNHDAMYWYRQDPGQGLRLIYYSQIVNDFQKGDIAEGYSVSREKKESFPLTVTSAQKNPTAFYLCASSTGQGWGYTFGSGTRLTVV.